This T cell receptor (beta chain) was captured in a study of OX40 agonist ivuxolimab in advanced cancers. About the study: Patients were roughly 83% male with ages roughly 20 to 80, mean 60.

No patient had autoimmune disease or received systemic immunosuppression. The ends were cut back, 5 bases at V and 2 bases at J, with 10 bases in the middle. The V gene's germline CDR1 is SGHTA and CDR2 FQGNSA. The CDR3 contains 15 residues. Repertoires were generated with immunoSEQ multiplex PCR, while TCRdb's copy carries only in-frame clones and drops some. Seen here are around 30,000 clones, around 84% observed once, and the top ten hold over 2.5%. The receptor's source is an adult with an advanced solid tumor such as melanoma, head and neck, liver or kidney cancer. The sample here was CD4+ or CD8+ T cells sorted from blood, taken in a trial of the OX40 agonist ivuxolimab. The rearrangement links TRBV7-2 to TRBJ1-6, with D maybe TRBD1 (6 bases). The CDR3 nucleotides read TGTGCCAGCAGCCCCCCAGGGGCCTATAATTCACCCCTCCACTTT. Translating gives CASSPPGAYNSPLHF.